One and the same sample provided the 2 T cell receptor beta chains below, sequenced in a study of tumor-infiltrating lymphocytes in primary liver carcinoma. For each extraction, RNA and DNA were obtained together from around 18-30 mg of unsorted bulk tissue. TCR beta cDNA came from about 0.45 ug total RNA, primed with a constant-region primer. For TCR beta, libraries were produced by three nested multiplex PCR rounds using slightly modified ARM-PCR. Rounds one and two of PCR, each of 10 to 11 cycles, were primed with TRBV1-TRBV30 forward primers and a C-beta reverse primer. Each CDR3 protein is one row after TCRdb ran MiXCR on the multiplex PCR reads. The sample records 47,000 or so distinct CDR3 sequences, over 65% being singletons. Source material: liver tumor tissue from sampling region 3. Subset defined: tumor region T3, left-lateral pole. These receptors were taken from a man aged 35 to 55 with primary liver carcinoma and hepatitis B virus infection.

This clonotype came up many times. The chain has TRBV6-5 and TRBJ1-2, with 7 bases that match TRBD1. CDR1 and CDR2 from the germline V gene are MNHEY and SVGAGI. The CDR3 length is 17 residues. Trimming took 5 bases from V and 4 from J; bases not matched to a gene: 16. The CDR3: CASSLRYPGGTFYGYTF. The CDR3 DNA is TGTGCCAGCAGTCTTCGCTATCCAGGGGGTACATTCTATGGCTACACCTTC.

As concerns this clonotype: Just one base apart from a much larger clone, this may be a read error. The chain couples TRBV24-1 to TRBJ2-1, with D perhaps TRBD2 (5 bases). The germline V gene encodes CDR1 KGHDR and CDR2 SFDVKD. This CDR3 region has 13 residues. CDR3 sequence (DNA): TGTGCCACCCAAATGGGAGCTCGGAATGAGCGGTTCTTC. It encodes CATQMGARNERFF.